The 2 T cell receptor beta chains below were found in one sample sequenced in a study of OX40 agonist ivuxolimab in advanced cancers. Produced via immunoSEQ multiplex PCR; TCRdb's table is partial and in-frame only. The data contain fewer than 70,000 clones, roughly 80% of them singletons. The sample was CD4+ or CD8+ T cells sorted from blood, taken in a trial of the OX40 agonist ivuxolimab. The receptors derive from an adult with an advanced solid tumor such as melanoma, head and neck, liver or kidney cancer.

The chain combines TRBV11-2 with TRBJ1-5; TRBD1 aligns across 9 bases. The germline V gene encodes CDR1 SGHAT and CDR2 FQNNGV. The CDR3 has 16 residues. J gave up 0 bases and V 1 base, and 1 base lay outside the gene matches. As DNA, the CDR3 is TGTGCCAGCAGCTTAGGGGACAGGGTTAGCAATCAGCCCCAGCATTTT. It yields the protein CASSLGDRVSNQPQHF. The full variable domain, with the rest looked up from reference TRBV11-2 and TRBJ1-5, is EAGVAQSPRYKIIEKRQSVAFWCNPISGHATLYWYQQILGQGPKLLIQFQNNGVVDDSQLPKDRFSAERLKGVDSTLKIQPAKLEDSAVYLCASSLGDRVSNQPQHFGDGTRLSIL.

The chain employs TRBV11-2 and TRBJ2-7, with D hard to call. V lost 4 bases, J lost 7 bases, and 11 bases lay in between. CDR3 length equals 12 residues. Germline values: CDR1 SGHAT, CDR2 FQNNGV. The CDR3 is CASSSSMTEQYF. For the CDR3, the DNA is TGTGCCAGCAGCTCCTCGATGACTGAGCAGTACTTC. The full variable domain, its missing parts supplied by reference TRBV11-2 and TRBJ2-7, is EAGVAQSPRYKIIEKRQSVAFWCNPISGHATLYWYQQILGQGPKLLIQFQNNGVVDDSQLPKDRFSAERLKGVDSTLKIQPAKLEDSAVYLCASSSSMTEQYFGPGTRLTVT.